A single T cell receptor beta chain is shown here with its context. Its target is unknown. The record originates from a study of cytomegalovirus exposure and HLA in healthy donors. Study overall: Of some 410 genotyped donors, around 86% grouped in the Caucasian-associated ancestry cluster.

The CDR3 consists of 15 residues. From germline, CDR1 is SGHDN and CDR2 FVKESK. V dropped 4 bases and J dropped 2 bases, with 15 bases sitting between them. PCR was performed using 60 Vbeta and 13 Jbeta primers. The repertoire was sequenced with immunoSEQ multiplex PCR; TCRdb's copy has only in-frame clones and lacks some. The table lists more than 100,000 clones, about 70% of them singletons. Overall study findings and caveats: Earlier findings revealed that most TCR beta V segments proved productive either about 87% or about 30% of the time. TCR sequences were mostly rare, though some public TCRs occurred in many donors.

Material: PBMCs. The clonotype comes from a woman between 40 and 50 years old in good health and CMV-seronegative. The J gene is TRBJ2-7, the V gene TRBV14; D gene ambiguous. CDR3 in DNA: TGTGCCAGCAGCCCCTTCGCGCAGACAACCTACGAGCAGTACTTC. The encoded protein is CASSPFAQTTYEQYF.